One TCR beta chain is described in this entry. The antigen is unknown. The data derive from a study of cytomegalovirus exposure and HLA in healthy donors. Only in-frame clones appear in the TCRdb table, and some are missing; sequencing was by immunoSEQ multiplex PCR. The sample consists of tens of thousands of clones, just under 85% of them appearing once. The V and J ends lost 4 bases and 0 bases respectively, with 10 bases between them. The CDR3 spans 15 residues. Germline CDR1 reads MGHRA; CDR2 reads YSYEKL. Broader study findings: First-cohort TCR clusters were later found to tend to co-occur in the 90 to 150 validation repertoires. Cytomegalovirus-associated TCR beta chains were listed, numbering around 150.

The sequence was obtained from a man aged 25 to 40 in good health and CMV-seronegative. Sequencing input: PBMCs. V is TRBV4-1 and J is TRBJ1-3; D is unclear. The CDR3 nucleotides are TGCGCCAGCAGCCTCTCGTCGTTCTCTGGAAACACCATATATTTT. It codes for CASSLSSFSGNTIYF.